This T cell receptor (beta chain) was sequenced for a study of cytomegalovirus exposure and HLA in healthy donors. As for the study in general: Some 91 million unique TCRs from HLA-typed donors were held in an early release of data. General observations from the study: In a later analysis, TCR beta V- and J-gene trimming was associated with a missense DCLRE1C variant. Presence/absence analysis assumed near-uniform sequencing depth across donors.

The CDR3 covers 15 residues. Trimming pared 5 bases from V and 4 bases from J, leaving 14 bases between. Germline V gives CDR1 MDHEN, CDR2 SYDVKM. Comment on this clone: Antigen unknown.

It was with 60 Vbeta and 13 Jbeta primers that the PCR ran. TCRdb keeps only in-frame clones here, not all; method: immunoSEQ multiplex PCR. This sample has 150,000 to 200,000 clones, with approximately 80% found just once. The source of this sequence is a man aged 18 to 30 in good health and CMV-seropositive. The sample consisted of PBMCs. The chain employs TRBV28 and TRBJ2-2, with D possibly TRBD2 on 6 matching bases. CDR3 DNA: TGTGCCAGCAGTACCGGGGGTAGCGGCACCGGGGAGCTGTTTTTT. As protein: CASSTGGSGTGELFF. The full variable domain, with the rest looked up from reference TRBV28 and TRBJ2-2, is DVKVTQSSRYLVKRTGEKVFLECVQDMDHENMFWYRQDPGLGLRLIYFSYDVKMKEKGDIPEGYSVSREKKERFSLILESASTNQTSMYLCASSTGGSGTGELFFGEGSRLTVL.